Listed below are T cell receptor beta chains from one sample, sequenced in a study of CD4 T cells in relation to SARS-CoV-2 and coronaviruses. What these receptors recognize is not known. The table came from immunoSEQ multiplex PCR; TCRdb's copy has only in-frame clones and leaves some out. Of nearly 25,000 clones detected, 73% appear once; the ten largest clones hold 15% to 20%. Sequenced material: CD4+ T cells from PBMCs, cultured in vitro. These receptors were collected from a human donor in good health. Each CDR3 is given with its conserved first and last residue. A D gene is named only where the DNA matches it firmly. Part of the rows lack a size; the others show once, few, many or a class for expanded clones.

-	-	TRBV12-3/TRBV12-4	TRBJ1-3	CASSLEGANTIYF	TGTGCCAGCAGTTTAGAAGGAGCGAACACCATATATTTT
few	TRBD1	TRBV5-1	TRBJ1-1	CASSLIGGGDRTEAFF	TGCGCCAGCAGCTTGATTGGGGGCGGGGACAGAACTGAAGCTTTCTTT
-	-	TRBV2	TRBJ1-5	CASTLNKNSGVFNQPQHF	TGTGCCAGCACTCTGAATAAAAACTCAGGGGTCTTCAATCAGCCCCAGCATTTT
-	TRBD2	TRBV5-1	TRBJ2-7	CASRLGTTPGEQYF	TGCGCCAGCAGACTAGGGACTACTCCTGGGGAGCAGTACTTC
once	-	TRBV15	TRBJ2-2	CATSRVPGLGTTGELFF	TGTGCCACCAGCAGAGTTCCGGGACTTGGGACGACCGGGGAGCTGTTTTTT
-	TRBD2	TRBV4-2	TRBJ2-3	CASSQEKGSGSDTQYF	TGTGCCAGCAGCCAAGAGAAAGGTAGCGGGAGTGATACGCAGTATTTT
-	TRBD1	TRBV5-6	TRBJ2-7	CASSLFEDRSSYEQYF	TGTGCCAGCAGCCTATTCGAGGACAGGAGCTCCTACGAGCAGTACTTC
-	-	TRBV5-5	TRBJ2-2	CASSLLGAGELFF	TGTGCCAGCAGCTTGTTAGGAGCCGGGGAGCTGTTTTTT
-	-	TRBV19	TRBJ1-4	CATSLGRETNEKLFF	TGTGCCACCAGTTTAGGACGGGAGACTAATGAAAAACTGTTTTTT
once	-	TRBV11-2	TRBJ2-7	CASSLDNRAYEQYF	TGTGCCAGCAGCTTAGATAACAGGGCCTACGAGCAGTACTTC
-	-	TRBV24-1	TRBJ2-1	CATSDYRGVEQFF	TGTGCCACCAGTGATTACAGAGGGGTTGAGCAGTTCTTC
-	-	TRBV6-5	TRBJ1-2	CASGKSPREYGYTF	TGTGCCAGCGGAAAATCCCCCAGGGAATATGGCTACACCTTC
few	TRBD1	TRBV18	TRBJ1-5	CASSSGTGEGQPQHF	TGTGCCAGCTCCTCCGGGACAGGGGAGGGGCAGCCCCAGCATTTT
-	-	TRBV9	TRBJ1-1	CASSDTVNTEAFF	TGTGCCAGCAGCGACACAGTGAACACTGAAGCTTTCTTT
-	TRBD1	TRBV4-1	TRBJ1-3	CASSHLPGQGASGNTIYF	TGCGCCAGCAGCCACCTCCCCGGACAGGGGGCATCTGGAAACACCATATATTTT
-	-	TRBV10-3	TRBJ2-1	CAISERAKTNNEQFF	TGTGCCATCAGTGAGAGGGCGAAAACCAACAATGAGCAGTTCTTC
-	-	TRBV11-2	TRBJ2-5	CASSLGRRQETQYF	TGTGCCAGCAGCTTAGGGCGGCGGCAAGAGACCCAGTACTTC
once	TRBD2	TRBV6-1	TRBJ2-5	CASSVQLAGGAKTQYF	TGTGCCAGCAGTGTCCAACTAGCGGGAGGGGCCAAGACCCAGTACTTC
-	-	TRBV10-1	TRBJ1-1	CASSDQAFAEAFF	TGCGCCAGCAGTGATCAGGCATTTGCTGAAGCTTTCTTT
-	TRBD2	TRBV6-5	TRBJ2-7	CASRREGLYEQYF	TGTGCCAGCAGACGGGAGGGCCTATACGAGCAGTACTTC
-	-	TRBV6-5	TRBJ2-2	CASSYLTFDTGELFF	TGTGCCAGCAGTTACTTGACCTTTGACACCGGGGAGCTGTTTTTT
-	TRBD1	TRBV7-6	TRBJ2-5	CASSLEQGFGETQYF	TGTGCCAGCAGCTTAGAACAGGGGTTTGGAGAGACCCAGTACTTC
-	TRBD2	TRBV5-1	TRBJ2-1	CASSLDGTSGMHGEQFF	TGCGCCAGCAGCTTGGACGGGACTAGCGGGATGCATGGTGAGCAGTTCTTC
-	TRBD1	TRBV4-2	TRBJ1-6	CASSHSGQAGRSPLHF	TGTGCCAGCAGCCACTCCGGACAGGCCGGAAGGTCACCCCTCCACTTT
-	TRBD2	TRBV11-3	TRBJ2-2	CASSSSSGRAGELFF	TGTGCCAGCAGCTCGTCTAGCGGGAGGGCCGGGGAGCTGTTTTTT
few	TRBD2	TRBV30	TRBJ2-5	CAWTSGGETQYF	TGTGCCTGGACGTCGGGGGGGGAGACCCAGTACTTC
-	TRBD2	TRBV27	TRBJ2-7	CASSEQRGGSYEQYF	TGTGCCAGCAGTGAACAGCGGGGGGGGTCCTACGAGCAGTACTTC
once	TRBD1	TRBV9	TRBJ2-5	CASSARDSFQETQYF	TGTGCCAGCAGCGCCCGGGACAGCTTCCAAGAGACCCAGTACTTC
-	-	TRBV11-2	TRBJ2-3	CASSLILGYQNRGTQYF	TGTGCCAGCAGCTTAATCTTAGGGTATCAGAATAGGGGTACGCAGTATTTT
-	-	TRBV27	TRBJ1-1	CASSLRMNTEAFF	TGTGCCAGCAGTTTGAGGATGAACACTGAAGCTTTCTTT
-	TRBD1	TRBV9	TRBJ1-2	CASSPWTGHNYGYTF	TGTGCCAGCAGCCCATGGACAGGGCATAACTATGGCTACACCTTC
once	TRBD2	TRBV6-5	TRBJ2-4	CASSYSTGRDLNIQYF	TGTGCCAGCAGTTACTCGACCGGGAGGGATTTAAACATTCAGTACTTC
-	-	TRBV4-1	TRBJ1-1	CASSQDRLGEGSSKAFF	TGCGCCAGCAGCCAAGATAGATTGGGAGAAGGCAGCTCTAAAGCTTTCTTT
-	-	TRBV3-1/TRBV3-2	TRBJ2-1	CASSQEAGSAGKFF	TGTGCCAGCAGCCAAGAGGCAGGCTCGGCGGGGAAGTTCTTC
-	-	TRBV27	TRBJ1-5	CASSRWGSSNQPQHF	TGTGCCAGCAGCCGTTGGGGAAGTAGCAATCAGCCCCAGCATTTT
-	TRBD1	TRBV2	TRBJ1-1	CASRRTGDSMNTEAFF	TGTGCCAGCAGAAGGACAGGGGACTCTATGAACACTGAAGCTTTCTTT
-	-	TRBV6-5	TRBJ2-1	CASSPAEDEQFF	TGTGCCAGCAGTCCCGCGGAGGATGAGCAGTTCTTC
once	TRBD2	TRBV2	TRBJ2-3	CASSEAGLAGVGDTQYF	TGTGCCAGCAGTGAGGCGGGCCTAGCGGGAGTCGGAGATACGCAGTATTTT
-	-	TRBV5-1	TRBJ2-5	CASSPDTSTPETQYF	TGCGCCAGCAGCCCGGACACCTCCACGCCAGAGACCCAGTACTTC
-	TRBD1	TRBV24-1	TRBJ2-5	CATSAVSGTGGQETQYF	TGTGCCACCAGTGCCGTGTCCGGGACAGGGGGCCAAGAGACCCAGTACTTC
few	TRBD2	TRBV19	TRBJ2-1	CASSIPSGSYEQFF	TGTGCCAGTAGTATACCTAGCGGGAGCTATGAGCAGTTCTTC
-	TRBD2	TRBV3-1/TRBV3-2	TRBJ2-1	CASSQEGRASGRVHEQFF	TGTGCCAGCAGCCAAGAAGGACGGGCTAGCGGGAGGGTCCATGAGCAGTTCTTC
few	TRBD2	TRBV7-8	TRBJ2-1	CASSRRLAGFRNEQFF	TGTGCCAGCAGCCGCCGACTAGCGGGATTTCGCAATGAGCAGTTCTTC
-	-	TRBV2	TRBJ2-1	CASRPARLEEDEQFF	TGTGCCAGCAGGCCCGCGAGGTTAGAAGAGGATGAGCAGTTCTTC
-	-	TRBV29-1	TRBJ1-2	CSGGGGLGYGYTF	TGCAGCGGCGGTGGGGGGCTCGGCTATGGCTACACCTTC
-	TRBD1	TRBV6-6	TRBJ2-1	CAAKPPGQGNEQFF	TGTGCCGCCAAACCGCCGGGACAGGGGAATGAGCAGTTCTTC
-	-	TRBV6-1	TRBJ2-5	CASSEKPGEAETQYF	TGTGCCAGCAGTGAAAAACCCGGGGAGGCAGAGACCCAGTACTTC
-	-	TRBV5-1	TRBJ1-1	CASSPGTGGTEAFF	TGCGCCAGCAGCCCGGGGACGGGAGGGACTGAAGCTTTCTTT
-	-	TRBV19	TRBJ1-4	CASSIDSLRRRTNEKLFF	TGTGCCAGTAGTATAGACTCACTGCGGAGAAGAACTAATGAAAAACTGTTTTTT